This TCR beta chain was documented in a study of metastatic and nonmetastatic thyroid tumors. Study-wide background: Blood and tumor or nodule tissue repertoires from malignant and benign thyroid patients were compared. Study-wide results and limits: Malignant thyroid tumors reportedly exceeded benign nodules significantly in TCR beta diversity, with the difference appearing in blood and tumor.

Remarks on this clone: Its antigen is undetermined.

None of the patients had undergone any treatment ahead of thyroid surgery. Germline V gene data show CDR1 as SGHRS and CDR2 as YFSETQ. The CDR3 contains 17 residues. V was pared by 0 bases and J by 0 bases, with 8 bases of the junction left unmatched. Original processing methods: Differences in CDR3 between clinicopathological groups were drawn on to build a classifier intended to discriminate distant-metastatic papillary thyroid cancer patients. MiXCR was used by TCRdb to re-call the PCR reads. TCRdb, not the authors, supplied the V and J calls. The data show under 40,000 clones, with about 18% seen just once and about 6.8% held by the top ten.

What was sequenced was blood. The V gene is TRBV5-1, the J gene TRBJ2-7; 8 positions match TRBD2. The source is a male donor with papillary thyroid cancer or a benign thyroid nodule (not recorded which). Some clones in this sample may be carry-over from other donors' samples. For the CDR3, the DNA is TGCGCCAGCAGCTTGGCGGGAGGGGCGGGGGGCTCCTACGAGCAGTACTTC. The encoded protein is CASSLAGGAGGSYEQYF. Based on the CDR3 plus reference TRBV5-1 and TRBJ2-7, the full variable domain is KAGVTQTPRYLIKTRGQQVTLSCSPISGHRSVSWYQQTPGQGLQFLFEYFSETQRNKGNFPGRFSGRQFSNSRSEMNVSTLELGDSALYLCASSLAGGAGGSYEQYFGPGTRLTVT.